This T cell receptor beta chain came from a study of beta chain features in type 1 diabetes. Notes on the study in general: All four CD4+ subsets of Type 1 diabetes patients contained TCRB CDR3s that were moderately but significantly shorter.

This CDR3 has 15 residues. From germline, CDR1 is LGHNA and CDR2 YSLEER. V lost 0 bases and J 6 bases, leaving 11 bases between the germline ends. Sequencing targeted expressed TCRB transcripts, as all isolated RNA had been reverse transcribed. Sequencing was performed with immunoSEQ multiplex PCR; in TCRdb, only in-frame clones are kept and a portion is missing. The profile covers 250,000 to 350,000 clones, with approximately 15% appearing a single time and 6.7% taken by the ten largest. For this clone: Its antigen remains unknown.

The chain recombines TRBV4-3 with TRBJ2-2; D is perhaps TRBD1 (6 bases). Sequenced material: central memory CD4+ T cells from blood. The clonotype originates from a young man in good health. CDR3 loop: CASSQDHGGAGELFF. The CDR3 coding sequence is TGCGCCAGCAGCCAAGATCATGGGGGCGCCGGGGAGCTGTTTTTT.